Following are 32 T cell receptor beta chains from one sample sequenced in a study of shared T cell receptors in the human thymus. This table comes from immunoSEQ multiplex PCR, and its TCRdb copy is limited to in-frame clones, with some not included. The table shows almost 550,000 clones, with around 78% occurring only once. These same data were also listed under a study on human thymus T cells.

The sequenced sample consisted of thymocytes. These receptors were collected from a boy younger than two with a congenital heart defect.

This clone has only one observation. The V and J genes are TRBV15 and TRBJ2-3; no firm D call. CDR3 length: 15 amino acids. Trimming took off 0 bases at V and 2 bases at J, with 9 bases between the two ends. Germline V gene sequence: CDR1 LNHNV, CDR2 YYDKDF (reference sequence). The CDR3 sequence: CATSRDNSHTDTQYF. The CDR3 nucleotides are TGTGCCACCAGCAGAGATAACAGCCACACAGATACGCAGTATTTT.

The chain employs TRBV28 and TRBJ1-5; D is unresolved. This CDR3 contains 11 residues. Per the germline V gene, CDR1 is MDHEN and CDR2 is SYDVKM. V was pared by 6 bases and J by 4 bases, with 4 bases between. The CDR3 DNA reads as TGTGCCAGCAGCCTTAATCAGCCCCAGCATTTT. This sequence encodes CASSLNQPQHF.

The chain has TRBV10-1 and TRBJ2-5, with TRBD2 identical over 13 bases. V was clipped by 6 bases and J by 5 bases; unmatched bases: 6. The CDR3 has 15 residues. In germline, CDR1 is WNHNN, CDR2 SYGVQD (reference sequence). In DNA, the CDR3 is TGCGCCAGCAGCCGGACTAGCGGGAGCAATGAGACCCAGTACTTC. It is translated as CASSRTSGSNETQYF.

CDR3 sequence reads: CASSIGQGGDTEAFF. Here the CDR3 DNA reads TGTGCCAGCAGCATAGGACAGGGCGGAGACACTGAAGCTTTCTTT. The rearrangement links TRBV27 to TRBJ1-1; the match to TRBD1 covers 8 bases. CDR3 length: 15 residues. The ends lost 6 bases at V and 3 bases at J; junction bases unmatched: 9. CDR1 and CDR2 from the germline V gene are MNHEY and SMNVEV (reference sequence).

This clone is a singleton in its sample. The CDR3 DNA is TGTGCCAGCAGCCCTAGCGGGAGTTTGGCCCCAGATACGCAGTATTTT. This encodes CASSPSGSLAPDTQYF. The chain couples TRBV7-2 to TRBJ2-3; 10 nucleotides line up with TRBD2. This CDR3 contains 16 residues. J was trimmed by 4 bases and V by 5 bases; bases with no gene match: 9. Germline CDR1 reads SGHTA; CDR2 reads FQGNSA.

This clone has just a few counts. The chain couples TRBV6-5 to TRBJ1-2; D remains ambiguous. V was clipped by 6 bases and J by 1 base, with 9 bases between them. This CDR3 comprises 13 residues. Germline V gene sequence: CDR1 MNHEY, CDR2 SVGAGI. The CDR3 DNA reads TGTGCCAGCAGCCAACGGAGTAACTATGGCTACACCTTC. Protein product: CASSQRSNYGYTF.

V gene TRBV7-8 combines with J gene TRBJ2-7, with TRBD1 matching over 9 bases. The germline gives CDR1 SGHVS, CDR2 FQNEAQ. V lost 4 bases to trimming and J lost 6 bases; unmatched junction nucleotides: 10. The CDR3 runs to 15 residues. CDR3 in amino acids: CASSSTRTGAPEQYF. CDR3 DNA sequence: TGTGCCAGCAGCTCGACACGGACAGGGGCGCCCGAGCAGTACTTC.

The genes are TRBV5-1 and TRBJ2-3; D is perhaps TRBD1 (5 bases). Trimming cost V 7 bases and J 6 bases, with 12 bases left between them. The CDR3 spans 12 residues. Germline V gives CDR1 SGHRS, CDR2 YFSETQ. The CDR3 nucleotides read TGCGCCAGCCGCCGGCCAGGGGATACGCAGTATTTT. It yields the protein CASRRPGDTQYF.

This clone was detected once. V usage is TRBV30 and J usage is TRBJ1-3; D remains ambiguous. The V gene lost 2 bases and the J gene lost 2 bases, with 13 bases spanning the gap. The CDR3 loop spans 15 amino acids. Germline assignment: CDR1 GTSNPN and CDR2 SVGIG (reference sequence). The CDR3, as DNA: TGTGCCTGGAGTTTGCAGGCCAAGGCTGGAAACACCATATATTTT. It specifies CAWSLQAKAGNTIYF.

The J gene is TRBJ2-6, the V gene TRBV6-1; 7 nucleotides match TRBD1. CDR3 length equals 17 residues. V lost 0 bases to trimming and J lost 1 base; unmatched junction nucleotides: 3. CDR1 and CDR2 (germline): MNHNS, SASEGT. The CDR3 sequence: CASSEAGQESGANVLTF. The DNA of the CDR3 is TGTGCCAGCAGTGAAGCCGGACAGGAGTCTGGGGCCAACGTCCTGACTTTC.

The rearrangement joins TRBV4-3 to TRBJ2-1; D remains unclear. Trimming left V 1 base short and J 6 bases short, with 10 bases between. Germline CDR1 reads LGHNA; CDR2 reads YSLEER. This CDR3 is built from 14 residues. The CDR3 here is CASSQVALGNEQFF. The CDR3 region has the DNA TGCGCCAGCAGCCAAGTAGCCTTAGGCAATGAGCAGTTCTTC.

This clone was picked up one time. The chain combines TRBV11-2 with TRBJ2-7, with D tentatively TRBD1 (6 bases). Deletions cut 1 base from V and 5 bases from J, with 12 bases between. The CDR3 covers 14 residues. The germline gives CDR1 SGHAT, CDR2 FQNNGV. Written as DNA, the CDR3 is TGTGCCAGCAGCTTAGTCCCCAGGGGCCACGAGCAGTACTTC. Its protein is CASSLVPRGHEQYF.

The chain is built from TRBV18 and TRBJ1-5; D is unclear. Trimming left V 2 bases short and J 0 bases short, with 8 bases between. This CDR3 is 15 amino acids long. The germline V gene encodes CDR1 KGHSH and CDR2 LQKENI. CDR3 sequence (DNA): TGTGCCAGCTCACCAGTGCAGGATAGCAATCAGCCCCAGCATTTT. Translation gives CASSPVQDSNQPQHF.

The chain is built from TRBV28 and TRBJ1-2; 9 positions match TRBD1. The junction had 18 bases not matched to a gene; V was cut back by 5 bases and J by 8 bases. Per the germline V gene, CDR1 is MDHEN and CDR2 is SYDVKM. The CDR3 covers 17 residues. This chain's CDR3 is CASSRFYEGQGIRGYTF. The CDR3 region has the DNA TGTGCCAGCAGTCGATTTTACGAGGGACAGGGCATTCGAGGCTACACCTTC.

On this clone: Relative to the germline gene, one junction end is altered; a read error may explain this. The V and J genes are TRBV30 and TRBJ2-3; TRBD2 might be the D (6 bases). This CDR3 region has 12 residues. In germline, CDR1 is GTSNPN, CDR2 SVGIG (reference sequence). This chain's CDR3 is CARDTSRDTQYF. CDR3 sequence (DNA): TGTGCTCGCGACACTAGCAGAGATACGCAGTATTTT. The full variable domain, rest sourced from reference TRBV30 and TRBJ2-3, is SQTIHQWPATLVQPVGSPLSLECTVEGTSNPNLYWYRQAAGRGLQLLFYSVGIGQISSEVPQNLSASRPQDRQFILSSKKLLLSDSGFYLCARDTSRDTQYFGPGTRLTVL.

In DNA, the CDR3 is TGCGCCAGCAGCCCATTCGGAGGGCCCCACGAGCAGTACTTC. Protein sequence: CASSPFGGPHEQYF. V and J are TRBV5-1 and TRBJ2-7; D is possibly TRBD2 (6 bases). CDR1 is SGHRS, CDR2 YFSETQ, per germline. The V gene lost 4 bases and the J gene lost 5 bases, with 16 bases spanning the gap. The CDR3 is 14 residues long. The whole variable domain, filled in from reference TRBV5-1 and TRBJ2-7, reads KAGVTQTPRYLIKTRGQQVTLSCSPISGHRSVSWYQQTPGQGLQFLFEYFSETQRNKGNFPGRFSGRQFSNSRSEMNVSTLELGDSALYLCASSPFGGPHEQYFGPGTRLTVT.

This clone was picked up a small number of times. The chain joins TRBV2 to TRBJ2-1; 7 bases line up with TRBD1. Germline V gene data show CDR1 as SNHLY and CDR2 as FYNNEI. This CDR3 is built from 14 residues. J lost 6 bases, V lost 4 bases, and 6 bases had no gene match. CDR3 sequence reads: CASSGRQGVNEQFF. CDR3 in DNA: TGTGCCAGCAGTGGTCGCCAGGGGGTCAATGAGCAGTTCTTC.

J is TRBJ2-2 and V is TRBV19; TRBD2 matches 13 bases. Trimming at V came to 3 bases and at J to 8 bases, leaving 12 bases not matched to a gene. Germline CDR1 is LNHDA and CDR2 is SQIVND (reference sequence). The CDR3 totals 18 residues. CDR3 bases: TGTGCCAGTAGTATTTGGGGACTAGCGGGAAGGGGCAAGGGGGAGCTGTTTTTT. As protein: CASSIWGLAGRGKGELFF.

The chain has TRBV2 and TRBJ1-2, with unresolved D. Deletions cut 1 base from V and 4 bases from J, with 10 bases between. This CDR3 has 14 residues. The V gene's germline CDR1 is SNHLY and CDR2 FYNNEI. The CDR3 bases are TGTGCCAGCAGTGAAGGTCGCGGGTTCTATGGCTACACCTTC. The encoded protein is CASSEGRGFYGYTF.

This clone was found a few times. The V call is TRBV28, the J call TRBJ2-3; 11 bases line up with TRBD2. The junction had 6 bases not matched to a gene; V was cut back by 5 bases and J by 5 bases. The CDR3 totals 15 residues. Germline V CDR1 and CDR2: MDHEN, SYDVKM. As DNA, the CDR3 is TGTGCCAGCAGTCTTCTAGCGGGAGGAGGAGATACGCAGTATTTT. Protein sequence: CASSLLAGGGDTQYF.

This clone was recorded once. The chain uses TRBV5-4 and TRBJ1-2; D is uncertain. The V end was cut by 3 bases, the J end by 5 bases, with 8 bases between. CDR3 length equals 12 residues. CDR1 SGHNT and CDR2 YYREEE come from the germline V gene (reference sequence). CDR3 bases: TGTGCCAGCAGCTCCACCTATTATGGCTACACCTTC. Protein product: CASSSTYYGYTF.

The chain uses TRBV5-1 and TRBJ2-7; 9 bases map to TRBD1. There are 12 residues in the CDR3. Germline CDR1 is SGHRS and CDR2 is YFSETQ. Trimming at V came to 7 bases and at J to 2 bases, leaving 1 base not matched to a gene. CDR3 in DNA: TGCGCCAGCCGACAGGGGGCCTACGAGCAGTACTTC. Amino acids: CASRQGAYEQYF.

The rearrangement uses TRBV9 and TRBJ2-7; the match to TRBD2 covers 9 bases. The CDR3 contains 18 residues. Unmatched junction bases numbered 20, after V lost 4 bases and J lost 6 bases. CDR1 and CDR2 (germline): SGDLS, YYNGEE. CDR3 in amino acids: CASSPGGGRAPGGREQYF. CDR3 in DNA: TGTGCCAGCAGCCCGGGAGGCGGGAGGGCCCCTGGGGGACGCGAGCAGTACTTC.

This chain joins TRBV7-9 and TRBJ1-4; 7 bases agree with TRBD1. From germline, CDR1 is SEHNR and CDR2 FQNEAQ (reference sequence). This CDR3 is 16 amino acids long. V lost 5 bases and J lost 0; bases outside the gene matches: 6. The CDR3 coding sequence is TGTGCCAGCAGCCTACAGGGGACGGCAACTAATGAAAAACTGTTTTTT. It translates to CASSLQGTATNEKLFF.

Only one count was recorded for this clone. The chain combines TRBV18 with TRBJ2-5, with unresolved D. Germline CDR1 reads KGHSH; CDR2 reads LQKENI. Trimming left V 3 bases short and J 1 base short, with 12 bases between. The CDR3 runs to 15 residues. Written as DNA, the CDR3 is TGTGCCAGCTCACCCTCGACTGGGTTCCAAGAGACCCAGTACTTC. Protein: CASSPSTGFQETQYF.

This clone was observed a single time. The CDR3 coding sequence is TGTGCCAGCGGATGGACACAGAGCTCCTACGAGCAGTACTTC. Amino acid sequence: CASGWTQSSYEQYF. V usage is TRBV27 and J usage is TRBJ2-7; D is perhaps TRBD1 (5 bases). CDR1 and CDR2 (germline): MNHEY, SMNVEV (reference sequence). This CDR3 has 14 residues. V was shortened by 8 bases and J by 0 bases, with 14 bases between the two germline ends.

The chain has TRBV6-1 and TRBJ2-1; 8 bases line up with TRBD2. Per the germline V gene, CDR1 is MNHNS and CDR2 is SASEGT. J gave up 6 bases and V 2 bases, and 15 bases lay outside the gene matches. The CDR3 has 18 amino acids. CDR3 sequence: CASSELGPPGRVSNEQFF. CDR3 sequence (DNA): TGTGCCAGCAGTGAATTAGGGCCGCCCGGGAGGGTTTCCAATGAGCAGTTCTTC.

The chain uses TRBV7-2 and TRBJ2-7; 14 bases align to TRBD2. The V and J ends lost 0 bases and 3 bases, in that order; junction bases with no gene match: 1. From germline, CDR1 is SGHTA and CDR2 FQGNSA. The CDR3 totals 16 residues. The CDR3 spells CASSLAGTSGSYEQYF. In DNA form, the CDR3 reads TGTGCCAGCAGCTTAGCGGGGACTAGCGGGAGCTACGAGCAGTACTTC.

This sequence joins TRBV10-2 and TRBJ2-7, with 11 bases matching TRBD2. Germline V CDR1 and CDR2: WSHSY, SAAADI. V gave up 0 bases and J gave up 0 bases; unmatched junction bases: 10. The CDR3 has 19 amino acids. The CDR3 DNA follows: TGCGCCAGCAGTGAGTCGGGGGGACTAGCGGCCGTTAGCTCCTACGAGCAGTACTTC. As protein: CASSESGGLAAVSSYEQYF.

The rearrangement uses TRBV7-9 and TRBJ1-1; 9 nucleotides match TRBD1. V lost 4 bases and J lost 2; bases outside the gene matches: 14. CDR3 length: 18 amino acids. CDR1 and CDR2 (germline): SEHNR, FQNEAQ (reference sequence). In DNA form, the CDR3 reads TGTGCCAGCAGCTCACAAAGGGCCCGACAGGGGGGTAACACTGAAGCTTTCTTT. It codes for CASSSQRARQGGNTEAFF.

The chain couples TRBV11-2 to TRBJ2-7, with 7 nucleotides matching TRBD2. Germline V gene lookup returns CDR1 SGHAT and CDR2 FQNNGV. Trimming took 5 bases from V and 0 from J; bases not matched to a gene: 10. The CDR3 has 16 amino acids. The CDR3 bases are TGTGCCAGCAGCCCAAGCACAGCGGGAAGCTCCTACGAGCAGTACTTC. Its protein product is CASSPSTAGSSYEQYF.

V and J are TRBV10-2 and TRBJ2-3, with D tentatively TRBD2 (5 bases). Between the trimmed V and J ends, which lost 0 bases and 0 bases, there was a span of 13 bases. Germline loops: CDR1 WSHSY, CDR2 SAAADI. The CDR3 covers 17 residues. CDR3 amino acids: CASSESAAETSTDTQYF. The CDR3, as DNA: TGCGCCAGCAGTGAGTCAGCGGCAGAGACCAGCACAGATACGCAGTATTTT.